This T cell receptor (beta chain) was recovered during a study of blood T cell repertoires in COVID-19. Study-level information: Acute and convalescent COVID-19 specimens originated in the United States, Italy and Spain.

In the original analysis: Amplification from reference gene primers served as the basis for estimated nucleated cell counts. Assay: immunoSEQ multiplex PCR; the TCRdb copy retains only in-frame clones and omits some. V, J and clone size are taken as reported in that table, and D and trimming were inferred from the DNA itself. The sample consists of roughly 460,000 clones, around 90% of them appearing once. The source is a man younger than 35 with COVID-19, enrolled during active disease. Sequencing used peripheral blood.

The chain's CDR3 is CASSQGWGTEAFF. The CDR3 DNA reads TGTGCCAGCAGTCAGGGGTGGGGCACTGAAGCTTTCTTT. This rearrangement joins TRBV2 to TRBJ1-1, with D perhaps TRBD1 (6 bases). CDR3 length equals 13 residues. Between the trimmed V and J ends, which lost 5 bases and 4 bases, there was a span of 11 bases. CDR1 is SNHLY and CDR2 is FYNNEI in the germline V gene. The variable domain in full, with the rest retrieved from reference TRBV2 and TRBJ1-1, is EPEVTQTPSHQVTQMGQEVILRCVPISNHLYFYWYRQILGQKVEFLVSFYNNEISEKSEIFDDQFSVERPDGSNFTLKIRSTKLEDSAMYFCASSQGWGTEAFFGQGTRLTVV.